One and the same sample provided the 21 T cell receptor beta chains below, sequenced in a study of CD8 T cells in ankylosing spondylitis (dated by TCRdb to between 2016 and 2019). The library was obtained by 5' RACE. Sequencing took place on an Illumina HiSeq 2500. Through fastp at Q25 and MiXCR, TCRdb rebuilt clones from the public reads, retaining in-frame beta chains. When rows share a CDR3 protein, they turn into one entry using the most common DNA and genes. Within this sample are just over 350,000 distinct CDR3 sequences, with roughly 20% of them counted one time only. In total, the top ten clones hold 10% to 15% of the sample. What was sequenced was blood, either unsorted or a sorted T cell fraction (not recorded which). Every receptor here comes from a male donor with ankylosing spondylitis or in good health (not recorded which).

The V call is TRBV7-9, the J call TRBJ2-5, with 10 bases matching TRBD1. CDR1 and CDR2 (germline): SEHNR, FQNEAQ (reference sequence). V lost 4 bases to trimming and J lost 1 base; unmatched junction nucleotides: 6. There are 16 residues in the CDR3. CDR3 DNA: TGTGCCAGCAGCTCCTCCGGGACAGGGGTCCAAGAGACCCAGTACTTC. This codes for CASSSSGTGVQETQYF.

The chain joins TRBV10-3 to TRBJ1-1; a weak D match, TRBD1 (6 bases). Trimming left V 6 bases short and J 3 bases short, with 11 bases between. This CDR3 comprises 13 residues. Germline loops: CDR1 ENHRY, CDR2 SYGVKD. The CDR3 DNA is TGTGCCATCAGCGAAAGGACAGACACTGAAGCTTTCTTT. Residues: CAISERTDTEAFF.

The CDR3 sequence is CASSPADPDPAYNEQFF. The CDR3 coding sequence is TGTGCCAGCAGCCCCGCGGACCCCGACCCAGCCTACAATGAGCAGTTCTTC. This chain joins TRBV9 and TRBJ2-1; D gene ambiguous. With 4 bases removed from V and 2 bases from J, the gap between germline ends came to 19 bases. The CDR3 has 17 amino acids. Germline V gives CDR1 SGDLS, CDR2 YYNGEE.

The V and J genes are TRBV18 and TRBJ2-3; 7 nucleotides match TRBD2. The CDR3 runs to 15 residues. The ends lost 3 bases at V and 1 base at J; junction bases unmatched: 4. Germline-derived CDR1 and CDR2 are KGHSH and LQKENI. This chain's CDR3 is CASSPVGGGTDTQYF. The CDR3 DNA follows: TGTGCCAGCTCACCGGTTGGGGGGGGCACAGATACGCAGTATTTT. Full variable domain (remainder filled in from reference TRBV18 and TRBJ2-3): NAGVMQNPRHLVRRRGQEARLRCSPMKGHSHVYWYRQLPEEGLKFMVYLQKENIIDESGMPKERFSAEFPKEGPSILRIQQVVRGDSAAYFCASSPVGGGTDTQYFGPGTRLTVL.

This clonotype was picked up a small number of times. The genes are TRBV27 and TRBJ1-2; D gene unclear. The CDR3 sequence is 11 residues long. Per the germline V gene, CDR1 is MNHEY and CDR2 is SMNVEV (reference sequence). V was clipped by 8 bases and J by 8 bases, with 12 bases between them. CDR3 protein: CASGQAAGYTF. As DNA, the CDR3 is TGTGCCAGCGGGCAGGCGGCGGGCTACACCTTC.

This clonotype was counted only a few times. The rearrangement joins TRBV29-1 to TRBJ2-7; D might be TRBD1 (6 bases). The germline gives CDR1 SQVTM, CDR2 ANQGSEA. V was pared by 6 bases and J by 0 bases, with 15 bases between. This CDR3 comprises 14 residues. CDR3 in amino acids: CSVGSRGSSYEQYF. In nucleotides, the CDR3 is TGCAGCGTGGGGTCCAGGGGAAGCTCCTACGAGCAGTACTTC.

This clonotype has a handful of counts. V gene TRBV29-1 combines with J gene TRBJ2-1, with 7 bases fitting TRBD1. With V trimmed by 0 bases and J by 4 bases, 6 bases remained unmatched. The CDR3 extends over 15 amino acids. CDR1 SQVTM and CDR2 ANQGSEA come from the germline V gene. In nucleotides, the CDR3 is TGCAGCGTTGAAGAGGCCGGGACAGAATACAATGAGCAGTTCTTC. Protein sequence: CSVEEAGTEYNEQFF.

The V call is TRBV5-1, the J call TRBJ2-3; TRBD2 is a possible D gene (6 bases). Trimming removed 0 bases from V and 2 bases from J, with 16 bases in between. In germline, CDR1 is SGHRS, CDR2 YFSETQ. The CDR3 covers 17 residues. The CDR3 is CASSLEGTPDSTDTQYF. The DNA for the CDR3 is TGCGCCAGCAGCTTGGAAGGGACTCCAGATTCCACAGATACGCAGTATTTT.

This rearrangement joins TRBV21-1 to TRBJ2-3; the table calls TRBD1, which could not be checked here. TRBV21-1 is described as a pseudogene. The CDR3 contains 16 residues. The CDR3, as DNA: TGTGCCAGCACCCCGGGCGCGGGTTTTGAGACAGATACGCAGTATTTT. Residues: CASTPGAGFETDTQYF.

This clonotype has more than one count but fewer than ten. This chain links TRBV27 with TRBJ2-7; D is uncertain. The CDR3 loop spans 14 amino acids. Trimming took 0 bases from V and 7 from J, leaving 13 bases between them. CDR1 and CDR2 from the germline V gene are MNHEY and SMNVEV (reference sequence). The CDR3: CASSLSRSSREQYF. In DNA form, the CDR3 reads TGTGCCAGCAGTTTATCGAGGAGCTCTAGGGAGCAGTACTTC.

This sequence joins TRBV9 and TRBJ2-7, with 7 bases identical to TRBD2. Germline assignment: CDR1 SGDLS and CDR2 YYNGEE. This CDR3 contains 15 residues. V shed 4 bases, J shed 0 bases, and the junction held 7 bases outside the gene matches. As DNA, the CDR3 is TGTGCCAGCAGCCCCCGGGACTACCTCTCCTACGAGCAGTACTTC. It translates to CASSPRDYLSYEQYF.

The chain couples TRBV3-1 to TRBJ2-3; D gene unclear. V gave up 0 bases and J gave up 4 bases, with 8 bases separating them. CDR1 and CDR2 (germline): LGHDT, YNNKEL (reference sequence). The CDR3 extends over 14 amino acids. The chain's CDR3 is CASSQDPDPDTQYF. CDR3 in DNA: TGTGCCAGCAGCCAAGATCCGGATCCAGATACGCAGTATTTT.

This clonotype came up a few times. Since no conserved phenylalanine or tryptophan closes the CDR3, a read error is the likely cause. V gene TRBV10-3 combines with J gene TRBJ1-6; 8 nucleotides line up with TRBD1. After removal of 1 base from V and 9 bases from J, the junction contained 11 bases not matched to a gene. The germline V gene encodes CDR1 ENHRY and CDR2 SYGVKD. The CDR3 sequence is 17 residues long. The DNA of the CDR3 is TGTGCCATCAGTGAGTGGGGACAGGAGGAGGGTATTTCACCCCTCCACTTA. Amino acids: CAISEWGQEEGISPLHL.

This clonotype was seen more than once but under ten times. The V call is TRBV5-1, the J call TRBJ2-2, with D perhaps assigned TRBD1 or TRBD2 (5 bases each). The CDR3 length is 16 residues. Germline CDR1 SGHRS, CDR2 YFSETQ. Trimming pared 1 base from V and 4 bases from J, leaving 14 bases between. The CDR3 DNA reads as TGCGCCAGCAGCTTGTCGACAGATCGGGGCACCGGGGAGCTGTTTTTT. Residues: CASSLSTDRGTGELFF.

The gene calls are TRBV3-1 and TRBJ2-2; perhaps TRBD1 as D (6 bases). V shed 3 bases and J shed 1 base, with 9 bases lying between them. Germline V gene lookup returns CDR1 LGHDT and CDR2 YNNKEL (reference sequence). The CDR3 is 15 amino acids. The DNA of the CDR3 is TGTGCCAGCAGCCATATACAGGGGAACACCGGGGAGCTGTTTTTT. This gives the protein CASSHIQGNTGELFF.

The V and J genes are TRBV12-3 or TRBV12-4 and TRBJ2-7; perhaps TRBD1 as D (6 bases). This CDR3 has 16 amino acids. V was clipped by 5 bases and J by 0 bases, with 17 bases between them. CDR3 nucleotides: TGTGCCAGCAGTATCCAGCAGGGGCTCCTCTCCTACGAGCAGTACTTC. Translation gives CASSIQQGLLSYEQYF.

The J gene is TRBJ2-7, the V gene TRBV30; D perhaps matches TRBD2 (7 bases). From germline, CDR1 is GTSNPN and CDR2 SVGIG (reference sequence). V lost 4 bases, J lost 2 bases, and 12 bases lay in between. This CDR3 spans 13 amino acids. The CDR3 reads CAWNGGPPYEQYF. The DNA of the CDR3 is TGTGCCTGGAACGGGGGGCCTCCCTACGAGCAGTACTTC.

This chain uses TRBV29-1 with TRBJ1-2; D uncertain. The CDR3 consists of 12 residues. CDR1 and CDR2 from the germline V gene are SQVTM and ANQGSEA. V was shortened by 4 bases and J by 4 bases, with 10 bases between the two germline ends. The CDR3 DNA is TGCAGCGTTGCGGAATCTGGCTATGGCTACACCTTC. Protein: CSVAESGYGYTF.

This clonotype showed up just a few times. The rearrangement joins TRBV4-1 to TRBJ2-7, with D unresolved. CDR3 length: 15 amino acids. Trimming stripped 1 base from V and 0 bases from J, with 10 bases between. Germline loops: CDR1 MGHRA, CDR2 YSYEKL. The CDR3 loop is CASSQGSFSSYEQYF. The CDR3 DNA sequence: TGCGCCAGCAGCCAAGGGTCTTTTAGCTCCTACGAGCAGTACTTC.

The table lists this clonotype with a few counts. V gene TRBV1 combines with J gene TRBJ2-7; TRBD1 reflects the table's D call only, with no check against the DNA. TRBV1 has pseudogene status. This CDR3 has 14 amino acids. In nucleotides, the CDR3 is TGCACCAGCAGCCAAGGGGACCGATCCTACGAGCAGTACTTC. Translating gives CTSSQGDRSYEQYF.

This chain connects TRBV7-9 to TRBJ2-2; 9 bases align to TRBD2. V lost 1 base and J lost 6; bases outside the gene matches: 6. Germline values: CDR1 SEHNR, CDR2 FQNEAQ (reference sequence). The CDR3 contains 16 residues. This CDR3 is CASSLVGLAGPGELFF. For the CDR3, the DNA is TGTGCCAGCAGCTTAGTGGGCCTAGCGGGGCCCGGGGAGCTGTTTTTT.